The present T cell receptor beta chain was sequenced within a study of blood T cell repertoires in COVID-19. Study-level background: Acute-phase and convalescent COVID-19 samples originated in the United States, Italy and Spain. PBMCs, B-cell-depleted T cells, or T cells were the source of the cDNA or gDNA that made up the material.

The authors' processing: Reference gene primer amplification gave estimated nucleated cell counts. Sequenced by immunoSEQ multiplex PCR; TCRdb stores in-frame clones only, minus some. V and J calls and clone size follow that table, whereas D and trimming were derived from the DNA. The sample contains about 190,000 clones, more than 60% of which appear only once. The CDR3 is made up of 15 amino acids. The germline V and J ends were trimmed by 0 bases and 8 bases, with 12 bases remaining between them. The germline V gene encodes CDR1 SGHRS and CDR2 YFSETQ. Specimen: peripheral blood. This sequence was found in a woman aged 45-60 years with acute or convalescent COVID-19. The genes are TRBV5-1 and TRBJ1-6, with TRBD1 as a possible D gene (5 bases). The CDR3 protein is CASSLGGAPDSPLHF. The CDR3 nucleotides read TGCGCCAGCAGCTTGGGTGGGGCGCCGGATTCACCCCTCCACTTT.